This T cell receptor (beta chain) is from a study of post-analysis software for immune sequencing data. Study-level results: Compared with controls, patients had more of 4 to 6 TRBV segments, including TRBV5-6, TRBV5-1 and TRBV20-1. Co-batched samples clustered tightly together by F measure.

In its sample, this clonotype was seen once. Its antigen is unknown. The TCR beta cDNA libraries carried unique molecular identifiers. One entry per CDR3 protein results from TCRdb running MiXCR on the PCR reads. The data hold roughly 430,000 distinct CDR3 sequences, with 30% to 40% observed a single time. V was shortened by 0 bases and J by 5 bases, with 17 bases between the two germline ends. Germline assignment: CDR1 LGHNA and CDR2 YSLEER. CDR3 length equals 17 residues. The source material was blood. The sequence derives from a girl aged 2 to 9 with multiple sclerosis. The genes are TRBV4-3 and TRBJ2-1; D is perhaps TRBD1 (6 bases). Written as DNA, the CDR3 is TGCGCCAGCAGCCAAGAAGTGGACCAGGGGCTTCACAATGAGCAGTTCTTC. It is translated as CASSQEVDQGLHNEQFF.